One sample yielded the 12 T cell receptor beta chains listed below, sequenced in a study of regulatory T cells in long-lasting Graves disease. Described time point: newly diagnosed GD, antithyroid drugs for less than 3 months. Following extraction of RNA from PBMCs, that RNA was used to make the TCR library. Building of the TCR beta libraries involved iRepertoire HTBI primers and Arm-PCR of CDR3 regions. TCRdb reanalysed the multiplex PCR reads using MiXCR and keeps one entry per CDR3 protein. This sample has 680,000 or so distinct CDR3 sequences, with 15% to 20% found just once. The same specimen was also included in a second study, on T cells in Graves' hyperthyroidism and ophthalmopathy.

Sequencing was performed on peripheral blood mononuclear cells (PBMCs), taken at new diagnosis, from a patient treated with antithyroid drugs. The source of these receptors is a woman between 25 and 40 years old with Graves disease.

At least ten counts were recorded for this clonotype. The J gene is TRBJ1-1, the V gene TRBV28; D possibly corresponds to TRBD1 (6 bases). V gave up 5 bases and J gave up 0 bases, with 16 bases separating them. In germline, CDR1 is MDHEN, CDR2 SYDVKM. The CDR3 totals 16 residues. In nucleotides, the CDR3 is TGTGCCAGCAGTACTCCGGGGGCCCCCATGAACACTGAAGCTTTCTTT. It is translated as CASSTPGAPMNTEAFF.

This clonotype occurred a few times. The chain has TRBV5-1 and TRBJ2-7, with 7 bases identical to TRBD2. Per the germline V gene, CDR1 is SGHRS and CDR2 is YFSETQ. The CDR3 sequence is 17 residues long. V lost 6 bases to trimming and J lost 7 bases; unmatched junction nucleotides: 22. The DNA for the CDR3 is TGCGCCAGCAACGCGGGGACTAACATTGGAGGTGGGATGGAGCAGTACTTC. As protein: CASNAGTNIGGGMEQYF. The full variable domain, with the rest looked up from reference TRBV5-1 and TRBJ2-7, is KAGVTQTPRYLIKTRGQQVTLSCSPISGHRSVSWYQQTPGQGLQFLFEYFSETQRNKGNFPGRFSGRQFSNSRSEMNVSTLELGDSALYLCASNAGTNIGGGMEQYFGPGTRLTVT.

This clonotype was observed a handful of times. The rearrangement uses TRBV5-6 and TRBJ1-4; unclear D gene. CDR3 size: 13 residues. Trimming removed 6 bases from V and 8 bases from J, with 14 bases in between. In germline, CDR1 is SGHDT, CDR2 YYEEEE. CDR3 sequence (DNA): TGTGCCAGCACTAATCCCGATGGAGAAAAACTGTTTTTT. Amino acids: CASTNPDGEKLFF.

The V call is TRBV7-2, the J call TRBJ2-3; D is unclear. Germline CDR1 SGHTA, CDR2 FQGNSA. V gave up 2 bases and J gave up 1 base, with 10 bases separating them. This CDR3 is 15 amino acids long. The CDR3 loop is CASSLNQVGTDTQYF. CDR3 nucleotide sequence: TGTGCCAGCAGCTTAAACCAGGTCGGCACAGATACGCAGTATTTT.

This chain joins TRBV10-3 and TRBJ2-2; D not certain. The CDR3 has 13 residues. Trimming took 0 bases from V and 7 from J, leaving 6 bases between them. The germline CDR1 and CDR2 sequences are ENHRY and SYGVKD. The CDR3 loop is CAISESSYGELFF. DNA of the CDR3: TGTGCCATCAGTGAGTCTTCTTACGGGGAGCTGTTTTTT.

There are a few counts of this clonotype. V gene TRBV19 combines with J gene TRBJ2-1; perhaps TRBD2 as D (7 bases). In germline, CDR1 is LNHDA, CDR2 SQIVND (reference sequence). V was shortened by 6 bases and J by 9 bases, with 21 bases between the two germline ends. The CDR3 runs to 15 residues. The CDR3 loop is CASRLNGGAGFEQFF. CDR3 DNA sequence: TGTGCCAGTAGGCTCAATGGGGGGGCTGGGTTTGAGCAGTTCTTC.

The sample holds a few counts of this clonotype. The chain recombines TRBV28 with TRBJ1-5, with D uncertain. CDR3 length equals 14 residues. Germline V gene data show CDR1 as MDHEN and CDR2 as SYDVKM. V lost 6 bases, J lost 0 bases, and 9 bases lay in between. CDR3 nucleotide sequence: TGTGCCAGCAGGACGGTATATAGCAATCAGCCCCAGCATTTT. Translating it yields CASRTVYSNQPQHF.

With respect to this clonotype: At one boundary the junction diverges from the germline segment, which might be a read error. The chain uses TRBV11-2 and TRBJ2-2; a weak D match, TRBD2 (6 bases). The CDR3 totals 16 residues. Germline values: CDR1 SGHAT, CDR2 FQNNGV. The CDR3 protein is CASSQIAGRVTGELFF. In DNA, the CDR3 is TGCGCCAGCAGCCAAATTGCGGGAAGGGTCACCGGGGAGCTGTTTTTT.

This clonotype came up once. This sequence joins TRBV18 and TRBJ1-1; 9 bases align to TRBD1. The junction had 6 bases not matched to a gene; V was cut back by 2 bases and J by 5 bases. Germline values: CDR1 KGHSH, CDR2 LQKENI. The CDR3 consists of 15 residues. CDR3 nucleotide sequence: TGTGCCAGCTCACCAACCGGGACAGGGACGACTGAAGCTTTCTTT. Encoded protein: CASSPTGTGTTEAFF.

This clonotype was recorded at least ten times. The chain uses TRBV2 and TRBJ2-7; D not certain. Looked up from germline, CDR1 is SNHLY and CDR2 is FYNNEI. The CDR3 length is 12 residues. Trimming removed 6 bases at V and 3 bases at J, with 9 bases between. The CDR3 bases are TGTGCCAGCAGGGGTCGAGTCTACGAGCAGTACTTC. Its protein is CASRGRVYEQYF.

This sequence joins TRBV18 and TRBJ2-3; the D is unclear. Germline CDR1 and CDR2: KGHSH and LQKENI. V was trimmed by 6 bases and J by 4 bases, leaving 14 bases between them. The CDR3 runs 14 residues. The CDR3 sequence is CASSGPASPDTQYF. CDR3 coding DNA: TGTGCCAGCTCTGGACCGGCAAGTCCAGATACGCAGTATTTT.

This clonotype appeared many times. The chain recombines TRBV2 with TRBJ2-7; D gene unclear. This CDR3 region has 11 residues. Germline V gene sequence: CDR1 SNHLY, CDR2 FYNNEI. V lost 6 bases, J lost 5 bases, and 8 bases lay in between. The CDR3 region is CASRTWDEQYF. The DNA of the CDR3 is TGTGCCAGCAGGACCTGGGACGAGCAGTACTTC.